This T cell receptor beta chain comes out of a study of cytomegalovirus exposure and HLA in healthy donors (dated by TCRdb to 2015 to 2018). Describing the broader study: In an earlier analysis of 587 of the donors, roughly 300 Gb of sequence data and 117 million unique TCR beta sequences from 150 million to 200 million T cells were reported. The study aimed to test whether cataloging public T cell receptors could reveal signatures of past pathogen exposure. Among the roughly 400 genotyped donors, around 81% belonged to the genetic ancestry cluster associated with self-reported Caucasian donors. Donor age, sex, ethnicity and CMV serostatus were collected together with the repertoire data. A separate validation cohort of 100 to 150 different subjects was used in addition to the roughly 700-subject first cohort. In a later genetic analysis, genome-wide SNP genotypes for about three fifths of the 666 donors were used, and that subset was treated as a discovery cohort. An earlier analysis of a few hundred of the donors applied high-throughput TCR beta sequencing to assess whether each TCR beta V gene segment acted as functional or pseudogenic. Roughly 5 DR-DQ haplotypes were handled as single units for association and clustering because linkage in the cohort was strong. HLA typing included class I and class II loci at four-digit resolution. Every repertoire in the discovery cohort had been generated on one and the same sequencing platform. The study combined high-throughput TCR immunosequencing, statistical association of individual TCRs with disease status, and machine learning to predict cytomegalovirus infection status. In the later analysis, no new phenotypic data were used to find candidate immune exposures; instead, reliance was placed on TCR beta sequences and their occurrence across donors. Across some 400 genotyped donors of the cohort, an average of roughly 230,000 unique TCR beta nucleotide sequences per donor were sequenced, and about a sixth of those sequences were non-productive. In a later analysis, previously published TCR beta repertoires from about 640 donors were re-analyzed and high-resolution HLA genotyping was added so that TCR occurrence patterns could be studied. The study profiled the T cell repertoires of 500 to 800 subjects by immunosequencing and related them to cytomegalovirus serostatus. Typing coverage differed by locus: A, B, C, DRB1 and DQB1 were typed in roughly 620-630 donors, DQA1 in about 510, DPA1 in around 580, and DPB1 in 450 to 480. About 300 gigabases of sequencing data and approximately 85 million unique TCR sequences were included in an early release covering under 650 HLA-typed donors. The investigation overall reported the following: A few of the identified cytomegalovirus-associated TCR beta chains were confirmed in vitro to be specific for cytomegalovirus antigens. In a later genetic analysis, fewer N-insertions in productive TCRs were reported among donors in an Asian-associated ancestry cluster than the roughly 710-donor mean. Broadly in line with IMGT annotations, most TCR beta V segments showed up in productive rearrangements about 87% or about 30% of the time in an earlier analysis of several hundred of the donors. An association between a missense DCLRE1C variant and V-gene and J-gene trimming of TCR beta chains was found in a later genetic analysis and replicated in an independent cohort. A later analysis found that most CMV-associated TCR beta chains appeared HLA-restricted, with HLA associations seemingly driven largely by CMV exposure. The classifier was reported to diagnose cytomegalovirus status with high specificity and sensitivity in both the original cohort and the validation cohort. The presence/absence analyses assumed that sequencing depth was roughly uniform across donors, and that assumption may not be true. The study gave a list of 150 to 200 TCR beta chains associated with cytomegalovirus. In this cohort, only TCR beta chains were sequenced, and detectable features were limited by the absence of alpha or paired-chain data. When HLA alleles, especially DR and DQ, strongly co-occurred, TCR associations were difficult to assign to individual alleles. The earlier analysis of almost 600 of the donors excluded some 16 rarely observed V segments, including chromosome 9 orphons, because counts were too low. Because HLA typing was unavailable for some donors at each locus, only the typed subset was used in association tests. The only immune exposure information available for the cohort was CMV serostatus. A later analysis found that HLA-associated TCR beta chains were more clonally expanded and had lower generation probabilities than equally common non-associated chains. At a false discovery rate of 0.05, a later analysis linked under 20,000 TCR beta sequences to specific HLA alleles. Linkage disequilibrium might explain the correlated functional status among segregating V segments, but an unknown experimental factor could not be ruled out. Across donors, most TCR sequences were observed very rarely, whereas some public TCRs were present in many individuals. Because the 87-base-pair reads could not distinguish some IMGT-functional V segments, including TRBV6-2 and TRBV6-3, those segments were excluded. It was suggested by the authors that the approach could potentially be generalized to other disease states and immunological phenotypes. A cluster of highly shared sequence variants was judged likely to be a technical artifact of the sequencing pipeline. According to a later analysis, TCR association rates differed among HLA loci, with DRB1 alleles showing the most associated TCRs and HLA-C alleles showing the fewest. In a later analysis, several top co-occurrence clusters were reported to appear linked to parvovirus B19, influenza, CMV and Epstein-Barr virus. A further reported finding was that TCR beta sequences accurately predicted the HLA-A and HLA-B alleles for most subjects in the first cohort.

In regard to this clone: Its antigen is still unknown. No base-level quality is on record; no much larger clone is a single base apart.

The cohort was made up of approximately 700 healthy bone marrow donors. At the time of sampling, every cohort member was nominally healthy, though immune exposures that went unrecorded were likely present. The donor was CMV seropositive and belonged to the group of about 290 seropositive cohort members. Each donor provided a peripheral blood sample, and peripheral blood mononuclear cells were used for TCR beta sequencing. Genomic DNA extraction from the blood cell samples was performed with the Qiagen DNeasy Blood Extraction Kit. The method was the immunoSEQ multiplex PCR assay. For the multiplex PCR, a mixture combining 60 forward primers for TCR Vbeta segments and 13 reverse primers for TCR Jbeta segments was used. A multiplex PCR assay on genomic DNA amplified the CDR3 region of rearranged TCR beta genes. On the Illumina HiSeq System, the amplified TCR beta libraries were sequenced as 87-base-pair reads. On the study's bioinformatics: A later analysis counted about 76 million unique TCR beta chains across the 550 to 700 repertoires, and 10 million to 12 million of these chains were shared by at least two donors. A nearest-neighbor algorithm error-corrected the raw reads and collapsed the reads into unique sequences, merging closely related sequences to remove PCR and sequencing errors. Alignment of CDR3 sequences to IMGT reference sequences was used to assign V, D and J gene segments. For a sequence to be retained, a match of at least six nucleotides was required to both a V gene segment and a J gene segment. A rearrangement counted as productive if the CDR3 had no stop codons and remained in frame with V and J, and every other rearrangement counted as non-productive. CDR3 was defined by IMGT convention, running from the second conserved V-encoded cysteine to the conserved J-encoded phenylalanine. Sequences without an unambiguous match to a single V gene segment were excluded from the earlier analysis of about 600 of the donors. In an earlier analysis of about 590 of the donors, a V segment was called functional when productive rearrangements were above 56.7%, and segregating when the standard deviation between donors exceeded 5%. A statistical classification framework was developed to diagnose cytomegalovirus status using the catalog of TCR beta chain sequences. In a later analysis, V and J genes were assigned by comparing TCR nucleotide sequences against IMGT/GENE-DB human TR gene sequences. A later analysis assigned CDR3 sequences and most-parsimonious VDJ recombination scenarios with the TCRdist pipeline. A later analysis defined each TCR beta chain by its CDR3 amino acid sequence plus V-gene family, and excluded reads lacking a unique V-gene family. To address suspected cross-contamination and a sequencing artifact, a later analysis removed a few hundred highly shared, low-generation-probability nucleotide sequences. In a later analysis, a clonal expansion index for each public chain was calculated from normalized within-repertoire ranks of inferred template counts. In a later analysis, generation probabilities were computed using a VDJ recombination model fitted to out-of-frame rearrangements, and the results were checked against IGoR. Hypergeometric tests were used in a later analysis to score TCR-TCR, TCR-HLA and TCR-CMV co-occurrence, with a repertoire-size bias correction applied to the TCR pairs. False discovery rates were estimated in a later analysis by permuting HLA or CMV assignments 20 times. A later analysis grouped co-occurring TCRs with DBSCAN, adding TCRdist sequence similarity when clustering within HLA-allele-positive subsets. Repertoires with fewer than 30,000 or more than 120,000 public chains, plus five repertoires with anomalous nucleotide sharing, were excluded from co-occurrence clustering. In its TCRdb copy, this immuneACCESS table keeps in-frame sequences only and misses some clones. Where compared with another copy, unresolved V genes explain less than half of these, and the others have no known cause. The DNA gave D and trimming, while V, J and clone size come from that table. This sample holds approximately 61,000 clones; 70% to 80% were observed only once. The ten largest clones take up 6.5% to 8.5% of the sample.

Germline trimming amounts to 4 bases on V and 6 bases on J, with 12 as the count of junction bases outside the gene matches. The CDR3 measures 16 amino acids from cysteine to phenylalanine. The DNA shown is the 48-base CDR3, in frame from base 1. The germline V gene gives CDR1 as MGHRA and CDR2 as YSYEKL. The TCR was taken from a man between 18 and 35 years old in good health and CMV-seropositive. The sample consisted of PBMCs. Here the chain combines TRBV4-1 and TRBJ2-1, with TRBD2 identical over 7 junction bases. The sequenced DNA is TGCGCCAGCAGCCGCTTACAAGGGCGGGAGCTCAATGAGCAGTTCTTC. Protein translation: CASSRLQGRELNEQFF.